A single T cell receptor (beta chain) is shown here with its context. These data come from a study of blood T cell repertoires in COVID-19. For the study at large: The United States, Italy and Spain supplied acute and convalescent COVID-19 samples. In each case, the material was cDNA or gDNA derived from T cells, B-cell-depleted T cells, or PBMCs.

Study processing details: It was from reference gene primer amplification that nucleated cell counts were estimated. Sequenced by immunoSEQ multiplex PCR; TCRdb stores in-frame clones only, minus some. That table supplies the V and J calls and clone size; D and trimming were determined from the DNA. The profile shows under 250,000 clones, approximately 80% of them singletons. This CDR3 has 16 amino acids. V was trimmed by 6 bases and J by 2 bases, leaving 17 bases between them. Germline values: CDR1 LNHDA, CDR2 SQIVND (reference sequence). This rearrangement joins TRBV19 to TRBJ2-1, with D possibly TRBD1 on 5 matching bases. Sequences were obtained from peripheral blood. The TCR originated in an older woman with acute or convalescent COVID-19. As DNA, the CDR3 is TGTGCCAGTAGCCCCTCATCCAGGGTAACCTACAATGAGCAGTTCTTC. Translating gives CASSPSSRVTYNEQFF.